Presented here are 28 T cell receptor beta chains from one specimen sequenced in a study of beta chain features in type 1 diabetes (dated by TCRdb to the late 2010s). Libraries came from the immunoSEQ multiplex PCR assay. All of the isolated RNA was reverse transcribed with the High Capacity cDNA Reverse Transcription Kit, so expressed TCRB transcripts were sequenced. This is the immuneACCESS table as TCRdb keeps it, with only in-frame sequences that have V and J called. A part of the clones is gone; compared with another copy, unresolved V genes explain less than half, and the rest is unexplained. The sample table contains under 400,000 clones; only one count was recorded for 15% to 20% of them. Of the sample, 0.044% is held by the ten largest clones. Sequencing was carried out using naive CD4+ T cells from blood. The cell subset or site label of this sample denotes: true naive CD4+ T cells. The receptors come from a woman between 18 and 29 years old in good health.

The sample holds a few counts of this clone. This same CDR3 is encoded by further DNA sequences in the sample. The CDR3 DNA follows: TGTGCCAGCAGTGAACAGGGAGGGAACACTGAAGCTTTCTTT. This translates into CASSEQGGNTEAFF. V and J are TRBV2 and TRBJ1-1; possibly TRBD1 for D (5 bases). The V gene lost 2 bases and the J gene lost 1 base, with 8 bases spanning the gap. This CDR3 comprises 14 residues. The germline gives CDR1 SNHLY, CDR2 FYNNEI.

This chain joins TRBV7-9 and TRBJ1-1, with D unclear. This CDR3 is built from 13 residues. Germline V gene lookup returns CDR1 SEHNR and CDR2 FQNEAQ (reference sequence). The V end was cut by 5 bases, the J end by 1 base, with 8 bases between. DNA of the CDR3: TGTGCCAGCAGCCGCAGAGGGAACACTGAAGCTTTCTTT. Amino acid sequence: CASSRRGNTEAFF.

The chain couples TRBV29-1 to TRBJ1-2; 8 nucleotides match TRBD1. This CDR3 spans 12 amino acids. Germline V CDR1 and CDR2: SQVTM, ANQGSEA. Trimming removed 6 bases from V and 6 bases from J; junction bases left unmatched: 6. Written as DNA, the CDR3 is TGCAGCGTGAGGGGACAGGTCGATGGCTACACCTTC. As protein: CSVRGQVDGYTF. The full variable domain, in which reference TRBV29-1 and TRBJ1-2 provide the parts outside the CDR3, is SAVISQKPSRDICQRGTSLTIQCQVDSQVTMMFWYRQQPGQSLTLIATANQGSEATYESGFVIDKFPISRPNLTFSTLTVSNMSPEDSSIYLCSVRGQVDGYTFGSGTRLTVV.

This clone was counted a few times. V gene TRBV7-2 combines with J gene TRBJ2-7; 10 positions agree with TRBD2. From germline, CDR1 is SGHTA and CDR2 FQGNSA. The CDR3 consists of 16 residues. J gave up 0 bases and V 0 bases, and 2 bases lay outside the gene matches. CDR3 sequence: CASSLASSGGSYEQYF. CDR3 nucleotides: TGTGCCAGCAGCTTAGCGTCTAGCGGGGGCTCCTACGAGCAGTACTTC.

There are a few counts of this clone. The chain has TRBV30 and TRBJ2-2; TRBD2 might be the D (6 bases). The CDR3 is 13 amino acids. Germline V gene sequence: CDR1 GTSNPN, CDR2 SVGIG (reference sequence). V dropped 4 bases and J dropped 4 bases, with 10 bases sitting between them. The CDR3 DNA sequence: TGTGCCTGGAACCCCGGGGGCACCGGGGAGCTGTTTTTT. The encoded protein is CAWNPGGTGELFF. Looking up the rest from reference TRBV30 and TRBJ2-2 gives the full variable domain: SQTIHQWPATLVQPVGSPLSLECTVEGTSNPNLYWYRQAAGRGLQLLFYSVGIGQISSEVPQNLSASRPQDRQFILSSKKLLLSDSGFYLCAWNPGGTGELFFGEGSRLTVL.

CDR3 amino acids: CASSPTGTGGYNEQFF. CDR3 nucleotide sequence: TGTGCCAGCAGCCCTACCGGGACAGGGGGATACAATGAGCAGTTCTTC. The gene calls are TRBV9 and TRBJ2-1, with 11 bases matching TRBD1. This CDR3 region has 16 residues. V lost 4 bases to trimming and J lost 4 bases; unmatched junction nucleotides: 7. Germline CDR1 and CDR2: SGDLS and YYNGEE.

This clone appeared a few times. The CDR3 is CASSFGLWGGTDTQYF. The CDR3 nucleotides read TGTGCCAGCAGCTTTGGTTTGTGGGGGGGCACAGATACGCAGTATTTT. V gene TRBV7-2 combines with J gene TRBJ2-3, with a tentative D call TRBD2 (6 bases). V was trimmed by 3 bases and J by 1 base, leaving 14 bases between them. Germline-derived CDR1 and CDR2 are SGHTA and FQGNSA. CDR3 length: 16 amino acids.

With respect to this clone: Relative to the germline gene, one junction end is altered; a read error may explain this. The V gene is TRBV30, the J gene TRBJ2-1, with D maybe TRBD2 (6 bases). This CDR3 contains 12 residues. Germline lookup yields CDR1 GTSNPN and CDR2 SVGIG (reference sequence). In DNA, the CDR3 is TGCCTCGGGACTCGCGGGCCCAATGAGCAGTTCTTC. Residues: CLGTRGPNEQFF.

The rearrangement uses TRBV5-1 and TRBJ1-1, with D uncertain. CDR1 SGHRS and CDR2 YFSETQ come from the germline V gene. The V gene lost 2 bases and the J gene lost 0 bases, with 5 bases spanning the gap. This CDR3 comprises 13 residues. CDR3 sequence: CASSFSVNTEAFF. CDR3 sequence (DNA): TGCGCCAGCAGCTTTTCAGTGAACACTGAAGCTTTCTTT.

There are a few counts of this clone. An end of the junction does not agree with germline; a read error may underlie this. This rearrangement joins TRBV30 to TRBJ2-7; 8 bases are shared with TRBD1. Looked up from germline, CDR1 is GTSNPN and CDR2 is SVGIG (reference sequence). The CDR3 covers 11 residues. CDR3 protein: CAWSPGTGLFF. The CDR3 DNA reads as TGTGCCTGGAGTCCGGGGACAGGTCTCTTTTTC. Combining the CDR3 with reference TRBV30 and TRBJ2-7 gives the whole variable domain SQTIHQWPATLVQPVGSPLSLECTVEGTSNPNLYWYRQAAGRGLQLLFYSVGIGQISSEVPQNLSASRPQDRQFILSSKKLLLSDSGFYLCAWSPGTGLFFGPGTRLTVT.

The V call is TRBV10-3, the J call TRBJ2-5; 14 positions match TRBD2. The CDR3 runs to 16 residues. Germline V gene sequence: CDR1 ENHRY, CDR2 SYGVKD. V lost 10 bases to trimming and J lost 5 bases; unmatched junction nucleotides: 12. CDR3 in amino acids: CATPAGLAGAHETQYF. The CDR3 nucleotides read TGTGCCACCCCAGCGGGACTAGCGGGAGCCCACGAGACCCAGTACTTC.

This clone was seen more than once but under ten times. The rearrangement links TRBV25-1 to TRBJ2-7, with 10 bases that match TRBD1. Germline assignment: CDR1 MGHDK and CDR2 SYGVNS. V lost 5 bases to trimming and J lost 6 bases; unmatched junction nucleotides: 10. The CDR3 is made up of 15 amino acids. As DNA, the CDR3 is TGTGCCAGCAGTCCCCGGGACAGGGGAGTTCGCGAGCAGTACTTC. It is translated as CASSPRDRGVREQYF.

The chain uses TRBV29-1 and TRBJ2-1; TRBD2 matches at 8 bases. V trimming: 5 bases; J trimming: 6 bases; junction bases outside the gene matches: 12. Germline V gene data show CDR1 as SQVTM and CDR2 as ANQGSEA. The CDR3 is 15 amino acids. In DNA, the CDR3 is TGCAGCGTTTCCGGCGGGACTAGTAAGGCCAATGAGCAGTTCTTC. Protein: CSVSGGTSKANEQFF.

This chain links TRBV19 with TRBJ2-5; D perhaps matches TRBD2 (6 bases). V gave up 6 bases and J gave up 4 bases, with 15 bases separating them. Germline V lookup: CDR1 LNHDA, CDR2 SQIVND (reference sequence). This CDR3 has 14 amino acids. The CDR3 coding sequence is TGTGCCAGTAGGAGACGGGGGTCTCTAGAGACCCAGTACTTC. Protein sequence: CASRRRGSLETQYF.

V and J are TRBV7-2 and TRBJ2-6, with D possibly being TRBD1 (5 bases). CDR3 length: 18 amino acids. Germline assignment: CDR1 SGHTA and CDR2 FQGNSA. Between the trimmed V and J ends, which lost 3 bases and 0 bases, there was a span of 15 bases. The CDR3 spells CASSFPRAPHSGANVLTF. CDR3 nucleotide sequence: TGTGCCAGCAGCTTCCCCAGGGCTCCGCACTCTGGGGCCAACGTCCTGACTTTC.

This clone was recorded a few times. This CDR3 reads CAWSVSRGRDRGNNEQFF. In nucleotides, the CDR3 is TGTGCCTGGAGTGTATCTCGGGGTCGGGACAGGGGGAACAATGAGCAGTTCTTC. The gene calls are TRBV30 and TRBJ2-1; 11 bases align to TRBD1. V was pared by 0 bases and J by 5 bases, with 12 bases of the junction left unmatched. This CDR3 is 18 amino acids long. Germline V CDR1 and CDR2: GTSNPN, SVGIG (reference sequence).

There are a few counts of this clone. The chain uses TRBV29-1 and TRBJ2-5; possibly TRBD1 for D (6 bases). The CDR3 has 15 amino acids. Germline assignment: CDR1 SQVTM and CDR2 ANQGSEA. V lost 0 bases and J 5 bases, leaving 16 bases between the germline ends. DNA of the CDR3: TGCAGCGTTGAAGATCTTCGCAGGGGAGATGAGACCCAGTACTTC. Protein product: CSVEDLRRGDETQYF.

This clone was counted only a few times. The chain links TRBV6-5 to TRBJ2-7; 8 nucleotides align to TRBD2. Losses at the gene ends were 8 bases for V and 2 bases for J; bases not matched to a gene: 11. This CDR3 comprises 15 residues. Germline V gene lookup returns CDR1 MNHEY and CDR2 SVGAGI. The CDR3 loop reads CASSNPAGGAYEQYF. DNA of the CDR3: TGTGCCAGCTCCAACCCCGCGGGAGGTGCCTACGAGCAGTACTTC.

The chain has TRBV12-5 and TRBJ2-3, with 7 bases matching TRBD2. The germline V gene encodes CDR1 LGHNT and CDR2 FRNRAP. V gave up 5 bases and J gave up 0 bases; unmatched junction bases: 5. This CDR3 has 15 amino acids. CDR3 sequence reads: CASGDERGSTDTQYF. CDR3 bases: TGTGCTAGTGGTGATGAGCGGGGAAGCACAGATACGCAGTATTTT.

The CDR3 sequence: CASSHPAERRELFF. The CDR3 DNA sequence: TGCGCCAGCAGCCACCCGGCCGAGCGGCGGGAGCTGTTTTTT. The chain uses TRBV4-1 and TRBJ2-2, with D tentatively TRBD2 (5 bases). The ends were cut back, 3 bases at V and 9 bases at J, with 14 bases in the middle. The CDR3 spans 14 residues. CDR1 is MGHRA and CDR2 is YSYEKL in the germline V gene.

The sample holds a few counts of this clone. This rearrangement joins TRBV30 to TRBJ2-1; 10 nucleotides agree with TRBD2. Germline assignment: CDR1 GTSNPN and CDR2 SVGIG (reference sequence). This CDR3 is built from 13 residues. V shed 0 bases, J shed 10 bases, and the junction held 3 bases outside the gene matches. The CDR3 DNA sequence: TGTGCCTGGAGTGTACTAGCGGGGACAGAGCAGTTCTTC. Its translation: CAWSVLAGTEQFF.

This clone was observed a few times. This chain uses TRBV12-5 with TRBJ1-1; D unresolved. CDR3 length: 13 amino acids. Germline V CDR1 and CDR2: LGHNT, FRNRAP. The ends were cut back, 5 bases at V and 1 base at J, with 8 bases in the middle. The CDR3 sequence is CASGIQTNTEAFF. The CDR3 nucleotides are TGTGCTAGTGGTATACAGACGAACACTGAAGCTTTCTTT.

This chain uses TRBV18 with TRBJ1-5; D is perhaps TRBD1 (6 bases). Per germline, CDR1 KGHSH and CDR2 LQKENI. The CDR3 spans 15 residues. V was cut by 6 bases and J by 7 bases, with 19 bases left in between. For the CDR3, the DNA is TGTGCCAGCTCTTTCTCGACAGGCCAGGGCCAGCCCCAGCATTTT. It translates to CASSFSTGQGQPQHF.

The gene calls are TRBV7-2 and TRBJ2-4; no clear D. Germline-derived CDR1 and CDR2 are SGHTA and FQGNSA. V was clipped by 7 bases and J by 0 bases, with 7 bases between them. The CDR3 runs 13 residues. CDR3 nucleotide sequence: TGTGCCAGCAAACAGTTAGCCAAAAACATTCAGTACTTC. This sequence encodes CASKQLAKNIQYF.

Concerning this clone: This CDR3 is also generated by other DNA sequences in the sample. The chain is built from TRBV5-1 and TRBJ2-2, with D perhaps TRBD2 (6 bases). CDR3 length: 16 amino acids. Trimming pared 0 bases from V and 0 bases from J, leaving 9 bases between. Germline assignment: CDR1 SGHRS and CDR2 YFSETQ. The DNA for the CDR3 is TGCGCCAGCAGCTTGGAGGGCGGGGCGAACACCGGGGAGCTGTTTTTT. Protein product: CASSLEGGANTGELFF.

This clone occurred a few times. For the CDR3, the DNA is TGTGCCAGCAGCTTAGTAGGGTCGGTTCAGGGGCGGGATACGCAGTATTTT. Its translation: CASSLVGSVQGRDTQYF. V usage is TRBV7-2 and J usage is TRBJ2-3; tentative D call: TRBD1 (6 bases). V dropped 1 base and J dropped 6 bases, with 20 bases sitting between them. The germline V gene encodes CDR1 SGHTA and CDR2 FQGNSA. CDR3 length: 17 amino acids.

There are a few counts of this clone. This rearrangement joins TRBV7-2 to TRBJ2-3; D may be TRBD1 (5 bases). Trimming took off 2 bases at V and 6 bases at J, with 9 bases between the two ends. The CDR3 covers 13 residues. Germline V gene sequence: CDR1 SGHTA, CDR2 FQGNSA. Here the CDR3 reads CASSLMGPDTQYF. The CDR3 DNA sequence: TGTGCCAGCAGCTTAATGGGGCCCGATACGCAGTATTTT.

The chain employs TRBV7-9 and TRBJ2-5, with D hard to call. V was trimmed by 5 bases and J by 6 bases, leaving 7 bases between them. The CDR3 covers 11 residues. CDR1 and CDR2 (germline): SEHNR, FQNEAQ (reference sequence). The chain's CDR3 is CASSPSQTQYF. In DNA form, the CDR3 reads TGTGCCAGCAGCCCGTCTCAGACCCAGTACTTC.